Each of the 30 T cell receptor beta chains below was sequenced from the same sample in a study of spatial heterogeneity in lung cancer. From the 5' RACE reads, TCRdb called clonotypes with MiXCR, one entry per CDR3 protein. The table includes around 110,000 distinct CDR3 sequences, 12% detected once. Time point specified: blood at routine non-recurrence follow-up after resection. Whole RNA was taken from tumor, nontumor lung or frozen PBMC; it was then sequenced unsorted. Sample: PBMCs, taken at follow-up. These receptors came from a male donor with early-stage non-small cell lung cancer.

The CDR3 region is CASSPGTSGFSSTDTQYF. CDR3 DNA: TGTGCCAGCAGTCCCGGGACTAGCGGGTTTTCTAGCACAGATACGCAGTATTTT. V gene TRBV27 combines with J gene TRBJ2-3, with 12 bases aligning to TRBD2. V was pared by 5 bases and J by 0 bases, with 9 bases of the junction left unmatched. The CDR3 length is 18 residues. The germline CDR1 and CDR2 sequences are MNHEY and SMNVEV (reference sequence).

This clonotype came up many times. The gene calls are TRBV11-2 and TRBJ2-5; 9 nucleotides line up with TRBD2. Germline CDR1 and CDR2: SGHAT and FQNNGV. Trimming cost V 5 bases and J 4 bases; bases outside gene matches: 5. This CDR3 is built from 14 residues. The CDR3 nucleotides read TGTGCCAGCAGCGAGGGACTAGCCTTAGAGACCCAGTACTTC. Translation: CASSEGLALETQYF.

The rearrangement links TRBV7-9 to TRBJ1-6, with TRBD1 matching over 10 bases. Germline V lookup: CDR1 SEHNR, CDR2 FQNEAQ (reference sequence). The CDR3 loop spans 16 amino acids. V gave up 2 bases and J gave up 7 bases; unmatched junction bases: 5. The CDR3 sequence: CASSLIRQGANSPLHF. In nucleotides, the CDR3 is TGTGCCAGCAGCTTAATCCGACAGGGGGCAAATTCACCCCTCCACTTT.

This sequence joins TRBV6-6 and TRBJ2-2; D may be TRBD1 or TRBD2 (5 bases each). CDR3 size: 13 residues. Germline CDR1 is MNHNY and CDR2 is SVGAGI (reference sequence). V was shortened by 7 bases and J by 3 bases, with 9 bases between the two germline ends. CDR3 bases: TGTGCCAGCACCGAGGGGTACACCGGGGAGCTGTTTTTT. Translating it yields CASTEGYTGELFF.

This sequence joins TRBV6-1 and TRBJ2-3; TRBD2 matches at 11 bases. V shed 2 bases, J shed 6 bases, and the junction held 7 bases outside the gene matches. CDR1 is MNHNS and CDR2 is SASEGT in the germline V gene. This CDR3 is 16 amino acids long. CDR3 sequence: CASSEQLAGGPDTQYF. CDR3 bases: TGTGCCAGCAGTGAACAATTAGCGGGGGGGCCTGATACGCAGTATTTT.

In its sample, this clonotype was seen a few times. The chain combines TRBV15 with TRBJ2-2, with no clear D. Germline CDR1 and CDR2: LNHNV and YYDKDF (reference sequence). This CDR3 spans 14 amino acids. Trimming pared 3 bases from V and 6 bases from J, leaving 11 bases between. The CDR3 spells CATSSRHYSGELFF. The CDR3 bases are TGTGCCACCAGCAGCCGACATTACTCCGGGGAGCTGTTTTTT.

This clonotype was seen at least ten times. The chain employs TRBV6-2 or TRBV6-3 and TRBJ1-1; TRBD1 agrees at 7 bases. The germline V gene encodes CDR1 MNHEY and CDR2 SVGEGT. Losses at the gene ends were 6 bases for V and 1 base for J; bases not matched to a gene: 11. The CDR3 length is 16 residues. The chain's CDR3 is CASSPRGQSWNTEAFF. CDR3 coding DNA: TGTGCCAGCAGCCCTCGGGGACAGTCATGGAACACTGAAGCTTTCTTT.

This clonotype has a count of ten or more. The V call is TRBV27, the J call TRBJ2-4; tentative D call: TRBD2 (6 bases). The CDR3 has 15 amino acids. Germline V gives CDR1 MNHEY, CDR2 SMNVEV (reference sequence). V shed 5 bases and J shed 2 bases, with 13 bases lying between them. In nucleotides, the CDR3 is TGTGCCAGCAGTAGGGACTTGGGCACCAAAAACATTCAGTACTTC. It yields the protein CASSRDLGTKNIQYF.

This clonotype was counted ten times or more. The chain couples TRBV12-3 or TRBV12-4 to TRBJ1-5; possibly TRBD1 for D (6 bases). This CDR3 is built from 14 residues. Trimming pared 5 bases from V and 3 bases from J, leaving 11 bases between. CDR3 nucleotides: TGTGCCAGCAGTCCTACAGGGCTCAATCAGCCCCAGCATTTT. Translation gives CASSPTGLNQPQHF.

The rearrangement joins TRBV20-1 to TRBJ2-7; tentative D call: TRBD1 (6 bases). Germline V gene sequence: CDR1 DFQATT, CDR2 SNEGSKA (reference sequence). CDR3 length: 11 residues. V lost 5 bases and J 4 bases, leaving 9 bases between the germline ends. The CDR3 DNA sequence: TGCAGTGCTTTACAGGGTTACGAGCAGTACTTC. Protein: CSALQGYEQYF.

V gene TRBV4-2 combines with J gene TRBJ2-7; D call uncertain. The CDR3 is 13 amino acids. V was cut by 0 bases and J by 4 bases, with 7 bases left in between. Germline-derived CDR1 and CDR2 are LGHNA and YNFKEQ. In nucleotides, the CDR3 is TGTGCCAGCAGCCAAGATAGGGAATACGAGCAGTACTTC. Translation: CASSQDREYEQYF.

This clonotype was counted at least ten times. J is TRBJ2-7 and V is TRBV5-1; 8 bases are a match to TRBD1. Germline loops: CDR1 SGHRS, CDR2 YFSETQ. V was clipped by 0 bases and J by 6 bases; unmatched bases: 5. The CDR3 extends over 14 amino acids. The CDR3 DNA reads as TGCGCCAGCAGCTTGGTTACAGGGGGGTTCGAGCAGTACTTC. Its translation: CASSLVTGGFEQYF.

Ten or more counts support this clonotype. V and J are TRBV29-1 and TRBJ2-1; perhaps D is TRBD1 or TRBD2 (5 bases each). Looked up from germline, CDR1 is SQVTM and CDR2 is ANQGSEA. Trimming stripped 1 base from V and 9 bases from J, with 13 bases between. CDR3 size: 13 residues. The CDR3 spells CSVEVAGDLEQFF. The CDR3 DNA sequence: TGCAGCGTTGAAGTGGCTGGGGACCTTGAGCAGTTCTTC.

This clonotype occurred a few times. The chain has TRBV9 and TRBJ2-1; D assignment may be TRBD1 or TRBD2 (5 bases each). V lost 6 bases and J 8 bases, leaving 12 bases between the germline ends. The CDR3 is made up of 12 amino acids. CDR1 and CDR2 (germline): SGDLS, YYNGEE. Here the CDR3 reads CASNGLGDEQFF. The CDR3 nucleotides read TGTGCCAGCAATGGGTTGGGGGATGAGCAGTTCTTC.

V gene TRBV11-2 combines with J gene TRBJ2-7; D gene ambiguous. V dropped 0 bases and J dropped 7 bases, with 1 base sitting between them. The germline V gene encodes CDR1 SGHAT and CDR2 FQNNGV. The CDR3 contains 10 residues. The CDR3 bases are TGTGCCAGCAGCTTAGAAGAGCAGTACTTC. Its protein is CASSLEEQYF.

The chain couples TRBV5-1 to TRBJ2-7; D uncertain. CDR3 length: 12 amino acids. The germline V and J ends were trimmed by 0 bases and 7 bases, with 8 bases remaining between them. Per the germline V gene, CDR1 is SGHRS and CDR2 is YFSETQ. CDR3 nucleotide sequence: TGCGCCAGCAGCTTGGATCTAAGGGAGCAGTACTTC. This codes for CASSLDLREQYF.

This clonotype showed up many times. The chain is built from TRBV4-1 and TRBJ2-3, with a possible D match to TRBD1 (5 bases). Germline CDR1 reads MGHRA; CDR2 reads YSYEKL. This CDR3 is built from 16 residues. V was trimmed by 0 bases and J by 2 bases, leaving 12 bases between them. CDR3 residues: CASSQDRVKSTDTQYF. The CDR3 region has the DNA TGCGCCAGCAGCCAAGACAGGGTAAAATCCACAGATACGCAGTATTTT.

The rearrangement uses TRBV23-1 and TRBJ2-7, with D tentatively TRBD2 (6 bases). TRBV23-1 is annotated as an ORF whose role is uncertain. This CDR3 contains 20 residues. V gave up 2 bases and J gave up 4 bases, with 30 bases separating them. This CDR3 is CASSQPYRDFKSYGIYEQYF. CDR3 sequence (DNA): TGCGCCAGCAGTCAACCTTACCGGGACTTTAAATCGTACGGCATTTACGAGCAGTACTTC.

This clonotype came up many times. The V and J genes are TRBV12-3 or TRBV12-4 and TRBJ1-5; TRBD1 matches at 9 bases. This CDR3 spans 17 amino acids. V trimming: 6 bases; J trimming: 0 bases; junction bases outside the gene matches: 9. The CDR3 loop reads CASSRTGDYHSNQPQHF. For the CDR3, the DNA is TGTGCCAGCAGCAGGACAGGGGATTACCATAGCAATCAGCCCCAGCATTTT.

The V call is TRBV6-6, the J call TRBJ2-7; weak D call: TRBD2 (5 bases). Germline V gene lookup returns CDR1 MNHNY and CDR2 SVGAGI (reference sequence). V was clipped by 0 bases and J by 5 bases, with 17 bases between them. CDR3 length equals 16 residues. The DNA for the CDR3 is TGTGCCAGCAGTTACTCGGCGGCCACCATCGGGAACGAGCAGTACTTC. As protein: CASSYSAATIGNEQYF.

This clonotype has just a few counts. The chain is built from TRBV6-2 or TRBV6-3 and TRBJ2-5; 9 bases fit TRBD1. The CDR3 length is 16 residues. Per the germline V gene, CDR1 is MNHEY and CDR2 is SVGEGT. V dropped 0 bases and J dropped 2; count of bases not matched to a gene: 4. The CDR3 is CASSYSRDRAQETQYF. The CDR3 DNA follows: TGTGCCAGCAGTTACTCGAGGGACAGGGCACAAGAGACCCAGTACTTC.

The V call is TRBV7-9, the J call TRBJ1-4; no firm D call. This CDR3 spans 15 amino acids. Germline V CDR1 and CDR2: SEHNR, FQNEAQ (reference sequence). The V gene lost 1 base and the J gene lost 0 bases, with 6 bases spanning the gap. CDR3 region: CASSLVATTNEKLFF. For the CDR3, the DNA is TGTGCCAGCAGCTTAGTGGCAACAACTAATGAAAAACTGTTTTTT.

The chain recombines TRBV4-3 with TRBJ2-1; D gene unclear. CDR1 is LGHNA and CDR2 is YSLEER in the germline V gene. V was trimmed by 3 bases and J by 9 bases, leaving 12 bases between them. The CDR3 loop spans 13 amino acids. The CDR3 loop reads CASSQGSTSEQFF. CDR3 in DNA: TGCGCCAGCAGCCAGGGATCAACAAGTGAGCAGTTCTTC.

This clonotype was observed many times. The J gene is TRBJ2-7, the V gene TRBV10-3; 9 positions match TRBD1. After removal of 11 bases from V and 3 bases from J, the junction contained 5 bases not matched to a gene. This CDR3 region has 12 residues. Germline V gene data show CDR1 as ENHRY and CDR2 as SYGVKD. Here the CDR3 reads CAHAGQGYEQYF. Written as DNA, the CDR3 is TGTGCCCATGCGGGACAGGGCTACGAGCAGTACTTC.

In this sample, this clonotype turned up many times. J is TRBJ2-7 and V is TRBV5-1; D is possibly TRBD1 (6 bases). Germline CDR1 is SGHRS and CDR2 is YFSETQ. The CDR3 covers 14 residues. V gave up 4 bases and J gave up 2 bases, with 13 bases separating them. The CDR3 coding sequence is TGCGCCAGCAGCACACGACAGGAAGCCTACGAGCAGTACTTC. The encoded protein is CASSTRQEAYEQYF.

This clonotype was observed many times. The genes are TRBV18 and TRBJ2-7; 11 bases are shared with TRBD2. Trimming cost V 5 bases and J 6 bases; bases outside gene matches: 3. Per the germline V gene, CDR1 is KGHSH and CDR2 is LQKENI. This CDR3 is 13 amino acids long. This CDR3 reads CASSWGLAVEQYF. The DNA of the CDR3 is TGTGCCAGCTCATGGGGACTAGCGGTCGAGCAGTACTTC.

This rearrangement joins TRBV28 to TRBJ1-6, with D hard to call. The V gene lost 1 base and the J gene lost 0 bases, with 7 bases spanning the gap. Germline CDR1 and CDR2: MDHEN and SYDVKM. The CDR3 runs 16 residues. CDR3 region: CASSLSQSSYNSPLHF. The CDR3 coding sequence is TGTGCCAGCAGTTTATCGCAGAGCTCCTATAATTCACCCCTCCACTTT.

There are a few counts of this clonotype. The chain uses TRBV5-1 and TRBJ2-3, with D perhaps matching TRBD1 (6 bases). There are 13 residues in the CDR3. V was pared by 5 bases and J by 0 bases, with 7 bases between. Germline CDR1 is SGHRS and CDR2 is YFSETQ. The CDR3: CASRQGSTDTQYF. DNA for the CDR3: TGCGCCAGCAGACAGGGCAGCACAGATACGCAGTATTTT. The variable domain in full, completed from reference TRBV5-1 and TRBJ2-3, reads KAGVTQTPRYLIKTRGQQVTLSCSPISGHRSVSWYQQTPGQGLQFLFEYFSETQRNKGNFPGRFSGRQFSNSRSEMNVSTLELGDSALYLCASRQGSTDTQYFGPGTRLTVL.

V usage is TRBV12-3 or TRBV12-4 and J usage is TRBJ1-6, with D possibly matching TRBD1 (5 bases). V lost 4 bases and J 5 bases, leaving 9 bases between the germline ends. The CDR3 sequence is 14 residues long. The CDR3 loop is CASSSAGNNSPLHF. CDR3 bases: TGTGCCAGCAGTTCTGCAGGGAATAATTCACCCCTCCACTTT.

The V gene is TRBV7-2, the J gene TRBJ2-3, with 7 positions matching TRBD1. Unmatched junction bases numbered 8, after V lost 7 bases and J lost 4 bases. In germline, CDR1 is SGHTA, CDR2 FQGNSA. CDR3 length equals 14 residues. The DNA for the CDR3 is TGTGCCAGCACCCACAGGGGTGGCCCAGATACGCAGTATTTT. It translates to CASTHRGGPDTQYF.